The 16 T cell receptor beta chains below were found in one sample sequenced in a study of blood T cell repertoires in COVID-19. TCRdb's table, derived via immunoSEQ multiplex PCR, lists solely in-frame clones and lacks some. The repertoire includes 100,000 to 120,000 clones, 70% to 90% of them detected once, and 3% to 3.5% sits in the top ten. The sequenced sample consisted of peripheral blood. Receptors originate from a middle-aged man with acute or convalescent COVID-19.

This clone appeared a single time. This chain joins TRBV27 and TRBJ2-1, with 9 bases fitting TRBD2. CDR1 and CDR2 (germline): MNHEY, SMNVEV (reference sequence). The CDR3 sequence is 14 residues long. After removal of 2 bases from V and 8 bases from J, the junction contained 4 bases not matched to a gene. This CDR3 is CASSLAGGPDEQFF. CDR3 nucleotides: TGTGCCAGCAGTTTAGCGGGGGGGCCTGATGAGCAGTTCTTC.

This chain connects TRBV5-1 to TRBJ1-1, with 11 bases fitting TRBD1. Germline CDR1 reads SGHRS; CDR2 reads YFSETQ. V lost 1 base, J lost 5 bases, and 10 bases stayed unmatched. The CDR3 totals 17 residues. The CDR3 is CASSLRPGGQGDTEAFF. The CDR3 DNA reads TGCGCCAGCAGCTTGAGGCCTGGGGGACAGGGGGATACTGAAGCTTTCTTT. Complete variable domain (other parts from reference TRBV5-1 and TRBJ1-1): KAGVTQTPRYLIKTRGQQVTLSCSPISGHRSVSWYQQTPGQGLQFLFEYFSETQRNKGNFPGRFSGRQFSNSRSEMNVSTLELGDSALYLCASSLRPGGQGDTEAFFGQGTRLTVV.

This clone came up a few times. The V gene is TRBV6-2 or TRBV6-3, the J gene TRBJ1-6; 7 positions match TRBD1. Germline V lookup: CDR1 MNHEY, CDR2 SVGEGT. J was trimmed by 0 bases and V by 5 bases; bases with no gene match: 16. The CDR3 runs 20 residues. The CDR3 spells CASSLRDGTVAGSYNSPLHF. The CDR3 DNA is TGTGCCAGCAGTCTTCGAGACGGGACAGTCGCTGGCTCCTATAATTCACCCCTCCACTTT.

The chain recombines TRBV9 with TRBJ1-4, with 8 positions matching TRBD1. The CDR3 is made up of 14 amino acids. CDR1 and CDR2 from the germline V gene are SGDLS and YYNGEE. Trimming cost V 3 bases and J 10 bases; bases outside gene matches: 8. The CDR3 region is CASSETSTGGKLFF. In DNA, the CDR3 is TGTGCCAGCAGCGAGACGTCAACAGGGGGAAAACTGTTTTTT.

The genes are TRBV9 and TRBJ2-7; tentative D call: TRBD1 (6 bases). Per germline, CDR1 SGDLS and CDR2 YYNGEE. The V gene lost 4 bases and the J gene lost 4 bases, with 18 bases spanning the gap. This CDR3 contains 15 residues. CDR3 nucleotide sequence: TGTGCCAGCAGCTACACTGGGACATCATATTACGAGCAGTACTTC. It specifies CASSYTGTSYYEQYF.

The V gene is TRBV25-1, the J gene TRBJ2-7; 11 nucleotides agree with TRBD1. The germline V gene has CDR1 MGHDK and CDR2 SYGVNS. This CDR3 contains 18 residues. Trimming took 3 bases from V and 5 from J; bases not matched to a gene: 15. The CDR3 protein is CASSDFESGTGGRDEQYF. Here the CDR3 DNA reads TGTGCCAGCAGTGATTTCGAATCCGGGACAGGGGGGAGGGACGAGCAGTACTTC.

J is TRBJ2-7 and V is TRBV24-1; the D gene is possibly TRBD1 (6 bases). Trimming pared 4 bases from V and 4 bases from J, leaving 22 bases between. Germline V gives CDR1 KGHDR, CDR2 SFDVKD. CDR3 length: 17 amino acids. The CDR3 loop reads CATSDSVTDSHLYEQYF. In DNA, the CDR3 is TGTGCCACCAGTGACTCAGTTACGGACAGCCACCTTTACGAGCAGTACTTC.

The CDR3 loop is CASSPKRGDTDTQYF. CDR3 nucleotides: TGCGCCAGCAGCCCCAAGCGGGGGGACACAGATACGCAGTATTTT. V and J are TRBV5-1 and TRBJ2-3, with 9 bases aligning to TRBD2. CDR3 size: 15 residues. In germline, CDR1 is SGHRS, CDR2 YFSETQ. V dropped 4 bases and J dropped 2; count of bases not matched to a gene: 5.

The gene calls are TRBV30 and TRBJ2-7, with D perhaps TRBD2 (5 bases). The CDR3 extends over 11 amino acids. Germline V gene data show CDR1 as GTSNPN and CDR2 as SVGIG (reference sequence). V was pared by 1 base and J by 5 bases, with 6 bases between. CDR3 amino acids: CAWSAGNEQYF. In DNA, the CDR3 is TGTGCCTGGAGTGCCGGGAACGAGCAGTACTTC.

This rearrangement joins TRBV19 to TRBJ1-2, with 7 bases lining up with TRBD1. This CDR3 contains 13 residues. The junction had 5 bases not matched to a gene; V was cut back by 6 bases and J by 4 bases. CDR1 is LNHDA and CDR2 is SQIVND in the germline V gene (reference sequence). This CDR3 reads CASRLAGGYGYTF. The CDR3 coding sequence is TGTGCCAGTAGGCTCGCAGGGGGCTATGGCTACACCTTC.

CDR3 nucleotides: TGCGCCAGCAGCCAAGCAGCCCACATACAGGATTTTACTCCACCCCTCCACTTT. It codes for CASSQAAHIQDFTPPLHF. This rearrangement joins TRBV4-1 to TRBJ1-6; tentative D call: TRBD1 (5 bases). CDR3 size: 18 residues. Germline V gives CDR1 MGHRA, CDR2 YSYEKL. V lost 1 base, J lost 11 bases, and 24 bases lay in between.

The V call is TRBV24-1, the J call TRBJ1-2; 8 positions agree with TRBD1. This CDR3 contains 14 residues. Trimming removed 4 bases from V and 2 bases from J; junction bases left unmatched: 2. Looked up from germline, CDR1 is KGHDR and CDR2 is SFDVKD. The chain's CDR3 is CATSEDRVNYGYTF. Written as DNA, the CDR3 is TGTGCCACCAGTGAGGACAGGGTAAACTATGGCTACACCTTC.

The rearrangement links TRBV19 to TRBJ2-7; TRBD1 might be the D (6 bases). This CDR3 comprises 17 residues. Germline V gene sequence: CDR1 LNHDA, CDR2 SQIVND (reference sequence). DNA of the CDR3: TGTGCACGAAACCAGACTCGATCAGGGGTCGATACTTACGAGCAGTACTTC. It is translated as CARNQTRSGVDTYEQYF.

The chain combines TRBV7-2 with TRBJ2-2; D not certain. CDR3 size: 12 residues. The V gene lost 5 bases and the J gene lost 2 bases, with 3 bases spanning the gap. Germline values: CDR1 SGHTA, CDR2 FQGNSA. The CDR3 coding sequence is TGTGCCAGCAGCCCTAACACCGGGGAGCTGTTTTTT. Protein sequence: CASSPNTGELFF.

The chain joins TRBV7-3 to TRBJ2-3; D unclear. CDR3 length: 13 amino acids. V was shortened by 2 bases and J by 3 bases, with 6 bases between the two germline ends. Germline V gene lookup returns CDR1 SGHTA and CDR2 FQGTGA. For the CDR3, the DNA is TGTGCCAGCAGCTTACAGGATACAGATACGCAGTATTTT. Its translation is CASSLQDTDTQYF. The full variable domain, with the rest looked up from reference TRBV7-3 and TRBJ2-3, is GAGVSQTPSNKVTEKGKYVELRCDPISGHTALYWYRQSLGQGPEFLIYFQGTGAADDSGLPNDRFFAVRPEGSVSTLKIQRTERGDSAVYLCASSLQDTDTQYFGPGTRLTVL.

The chain is built from TRBV5-8 and TRBJ2-7, with 10 bases that match TRBD2. Germline CDR1 SGHTS, CDR2 YDEGEE. This CDR3 spans 17 amino acids. After removal of 1 base from V and 2 bases from J, the junction contained 9 bases not matched to a gene. The CDR3 nucleotides are TGTGCCAGCAGCTTGTATGGGAGTAGCGGGGGGACCTACGAGCAGTACTTC. Translated: CASSLYGSSGGTYEQYF.